Below are 32 T cell receptor beta chains sequenced from a single sample in a study of response to subunit inactivated influenza vaccine. TCRdb reprocessed the RT-PCR reads with MiXCR, giving one entry per CDR3 protein. The data hold about 650,000 distinct CDR3 sequences, with about 15% observed a single time. The specimen was PBMCs from blood, collected approximately 13 days after vaccination. Receptors originate from a man aged 50 to 60 who received an inactivated influenza vaccine.

This clonotype was detected only once. Lacking the conserved final phenylalanine or tryptophan, this CDR3 likely reflects a read error. This rearrangement joins TRBV6-2 or TRBV6-3 to TRBJ2-3; TRBD2 matches 8 bases. Germline loops: CDR1 MNHEY, CDR2 SVGEGT. CDR3 length equals 17 residues. V shed 5 bases, J shed 2 bases, and the junction held 12 bases outside the gene matches. CDR3 DNA: TGTGCCAGCAGTAGAGGGCGCGGGGGGATCGACACAGATACGCAGTATTTA. Translation: CASSRGRGGIDTDTQYL.

This clonotype showed up just a few times. The V call is TRBV18, the J call TRBJ2-2, with a possible D match to TRBD1 (6 bases). The CDR3 length is 16 residues. Germline V gives CDR1 KGHSH, CDR2 LQKENI. The V end was cut by 6 bases, the J end by 2 bases, with 16 bases between. The CDR3 nucleotides read TGTGCCAGCTCCCGCACCCCGGACAGAAACACCGGGGAGCTGTTTTTT. This gives the protein CASSRTPDRNTGELFF.

This clonotype was counted a single time. The chain couples TRBV6-2 or TRBV6-3 to TRBJ2-7; D may correspond to TRBD1 or TRBD2 (5 bases each). Between the trimmed V and J ends, which lost 3 bases and 6 bases, there was a span of 12 bases. The CDR3 is 13 amino acids. Per germline, CDR1 MNHEY and CDR2 SVGEGT. DNA for the CDR3: TGTGCCAGCAGTTATGGGACCCTCGGCGAGCAGTACTTC. The encoded protein is CASSYGTLGEQYF.

This clonotype was picked up many times. CDR3 sequence (DNA): TGTGCCAGCAGCCCAAGACTAGCGTCACTCCACGAGCAGTACTTC. It is translated as CASSPRLASLHEQYF. This chain joins TRBV3-1 and TRBJ2-7; 8 nucleotides agree with TRBD2. The CDR3 has 15 amino acids. CDR1 and CDR2 from the germline V gene are LGHDT and YNNKEL (reference sequence). J was trimmed by 5 bases and V by 4 bases; bases with no gene match: 10.

The gene calls are TRBV13 and TRBJ2-1; either TRBD1 or TRBD2 may fit D (5 bases each). The ends were cut back, 5 bases at V and 0 bases at J, with 23 bases in the middle. Germline V gives CDR1 PRHDT, CDR2 FYEKMQ (reference sequence). The CDR3 runs 19 residues. The CDR3 spells CASSMAPGQEPSSYNEQFF. CDR3 nucleotide sequence: TGTGCCAGCAGCATGGCACCGGGGCAGGAGCCGAGCTCCTACAATGAGCAGTTCTTC.

In the case of this clonotype: It may be a read error: a sequence one base away is much more abundant. This chain joins TRBV18 and TRBJ1-6; no clear D gene. The CDR3 runs 15 residues. CDR1 and CDR2 (germline): KGHSH, LQKENI. V lost 4 bases to trimming and J lost 9 bases, with 16 bases between them. DNA for the CDR3: TGTGCCAGCTCACAGTGGCCGGGAATCGGTTCACCCCTCCACTTT. This translates into CASSQWPGIGSPLHF.

The table lists this clonotype with many counts. This chain joins TRBV24-1 and TRBJ2-3; 10 nucleotides line up with TRBD2. The CDR3 is made up of 16 amino acids. Per germline, CDR1 KGHDR and CDR2 SFDVKD. J was trimmed by 1 base and V by 4 bases; bases with no gene match: 4. The CDR3 loop is CATSDPGTSGTDTQYF. The CDR3 DNA is TGTGCCACCAGTGACCCCGGGACTAGCGGCACAGATACGCAGTATTTT.

The chain is built from TRBV28 and TRBJ2-4; 9 positions match TRBD1. The trim removed 6 bases at V and 9 bases at J, leaving 9 bases unmatched. Germline assignment: CDR1 MDHEN and CDR2 SYDVKM. This CDR3 contains 14 residues. The CDR3: CASSPGTGRVIQYF. The CDR3, as DNA: TGTGCCAGCAGCCCCGGGACAGGGAGAGTCATTCAGTACTTC. Combining the CDR3 with reference TRBV28 and TRBJ2-4 gives the whole variable domain DVKVTQSSRYLVKRTGEKVFLECVQDMDHENMFWYRQDPGLGLRLIYFSYDVKMKEKGDIPEGYSVSREKKERFSLILESASTNQTSMYLCASSPGTGRVIQYFGAGTRLSVL.

The J gene is TRBJ2-5, the V gene TRBV9; possible D gene TRBD2, 5 bases. V was shortened by 5 bases and J by 5 bases, with 19 bases between the two germline ends. The CDR3 loop spans 15 amino acids. Per germline, CDR1 SGDLS and CDR2 YYNGEE. This CDR3 is CASSGVVGRGETQYF. In DNA form, the CDR3 reads TGTGCCAGCAGTGGGGTAGTAGGCCGAGGGGAGACCCAGTACTTC.

This clonotype came up a few times. The V call is TRBV4-2, the J call TRBJ2-7; tentatively, D is TRBD2 (6 bases). CDR1 and CDR2 (germline): LGHNA, YNFKEQ. The CDR3 is made up of 15 amino acids. V dropped 0 bases and J dropped 1 base, with 10 bases sitting between them. The CDR3 bases are TGTGCCAGCAGCCAAGATTCGGGGAGGTCCTACGAGCAGTACTTC. Amino acid sequence: CASSQDSGRSYEQYF.

The rearrangement links TRBV20-1 to TRBJ2-7; TRBD1 agrees at 8 bases. Germline V gene data show CDR1 as DFQATT and CDR2 as SNEGSKA (reference sequence). The length of the CDR3 is 14 residues. V lost 5 bases and J lost 1; bases outside the gene matches: 7. The CDR3 protein is CSAQDRDRSYEQYF. In DNA form, the CDR3 reads TGCAGTGCTCAAGACCGGGACAGGTCCTACGAGCAGTACTTC.

The chain joins TRBV10-3 to TRBJ2-1; D not resolved. The CDR3 has 16 residues. Per the germline V gene, CDR1 is ENHRY and CDR2 is SYGVKD. Trimming shortened V by 4 bases and J by 1 base, and 14 bases separated the two germline ends. The CDR3 loop is CAISGMAVSSYNEQFF. CDR3 DNA sequence: TGTGCCATCAGTGGTATGGCGGTTTCTTCCTACAATGAGCAGTTCTTC.

This clonotype was recorded a few times. This chain uses TRBV11-3 with TRBJ2-2; D is perhaps TRBD1 (6 bases). The CDR3 consists of 15 residues. V lost 1 base and J 3 bases, leaving 9 bases between the germline ends. From germline, CDR1 is SGHNT and CDR2 YENEEA. CDR3 nucleotides: TGTGCCAGCAGCTTAGGGGGGCAGTACACCGGGGAGCTGTTTTTT. It encodes CASSLGGQYTGELFF.

CDR3 in DNA: TGCGCCAGCAGCCAAGGACCGAGTGAAAACACTGAAGCTTTCTTT. Translated: CASSQGPSENTEAFF. This sequence joins TRBV5-1 and TRBJ1-1; D is unresolved. CDR3 length equals 15 residues. CDR1 is SGHRS and CDR2 is YFSETQ in the germline V gene. V was cut by 4 bases and J by 2 bases, with 15 bases left in between.

This clonotype was recorded a few times. The genes are TRBV6-2 or TRBV6-3 and TRBJ2-7, with D perhaps matching TRBD1 (6 bases). The germline gives CDR1 MNHEY, CDR2 SVGEGT. The CDR3 covers 16 residues. V lost 0 bases to trimming and J lost 4 bases, with 16 bases between them. CDR3 nucleotide sequence: TGTGCCAGCAGTTACTCGAGTTGGGGACACCTGTACGAGCAGTACTTC. Amino acid sequence: CASSYSSWGHLYEQYF.

This chain uses TRBV9 with TRBJ2-1; a possible D gene is TRBD1 (6 bases). Germline V gives CDR1 SGDLS, CDR2 YYNGEE. Trimming removed 0 bases at V and 10 bases at J, with 17 bases between. The CDR3 runs to 15 residues. This CDR3 reads CASSVDLGGRKEQFF. CDR3 in DNA: TGTGCCAGCAGCGTAGATCTAGGGGGACGAAAAGAGCAGTTCTTC.

A note on this clonotype: The junction differs from germline at one of its ends, possibly a read error. The chain links TRBV20-1 to TRBJ1-2; no reliable D call. Per germline, CDR1 DFQATT and CDR2 SNEGSKA (reference sequence). This CDR3 is built from 11 residues. CDR3 residues: CICGQAAGFTF. In nucleotides, the CDR3 is TGCATCTGCGGCCAGGCGGCGGGCTTCACCTTC.

The J gene is TRBJ2-5, the V gene TRBV28; either TRBD1 or TRBD2 may supply D (5 bases each). Trimming pared 5 bases from V and 2 bases from J, leaving 18 bases between. This CDR3 is 16 amino acids long. Germline values: CDR1 MDHEN, CDR2 SYDVKM. As DNA, the CDR3 is TGTGCCAGCAGTCCCTGGGACCCCCGTTGGCAAGAGACCCAGTACTTC. This encodes CASSPWDPRWQETQYF.

The V gene is TRBV10-3, the J gene TRBJ1-2; 8 bases fit TRBD1. Per the germline V gene, CDR1 is ENHRY and CDR2 is SYGVKD. J gave up 2 bases and V 8 bases, and 4 bases lay outside the gene matches. The CDR3 has 13 residues. CDR3 DNA: TGTGCCATCCGCGGACAGGGAAACTATGGCTACACCTTC. It codes for CAIRGQGNYGYTF.

The sample holds a few counts of this clonotype. The chain has TRBV27 and TRBJ1-1; D not resolved. This CDR3 comprises 14 residues. Germline CDR1 is MNHEY and CDR2 is SMNVEV (reference sequence). Trimming pared 0 bases from V and 0 bases from J, leaving 5 bases between. CDR3 in amino acids: CASSLSILNTEAFF. In DNA, the CDR3 is TGTGCCAGCAGTTTATCTATTCTGAACACTGAAGCTTTCTTT.

This clonotype was seen more than once but under ten times. This rearrangement joins TRBV7-2 to TRBJ2-2, with D hard to call. The CDR3 length is 15 residues. From germline, CDR1 is SGHTA and CDR2 FQGNSA. V was trimmed by 0 bases and J by 4 bases, leaving 9 bases between them. The CDR3: CASSLAPTGTGELFF. CDR3 bases: TGTGCCAGCAGCTTAGCTCCCACGGGCACCGGGGAGCTGTTTTTT.

The chain uses TRBV5-1 and TRBJ2-5; no reliable D call. V was trimmed by 4 bases and J by 4 bases, leaving 14 bases between them. The CDR3 contains 14 residues. The germline V gene encodes CDR1 SGHRS and CDR2 YFSETQ. CDR3 sequence: CASSPPGMGETQYF. The DNA for the CDR3 is TGCGCCAGCAGCCCCCCTGGGATGGGAGAGACCCAGTACTTC.

V and J are TRBV5-6 and TRBJ2-5, with TRBD1 identical over 7 bases. The length of the CDR3 is 16 residues. V shed 3 bases, J shed 1 base, and the junction held 9 bases outside the gene matches. CDR1 and CDR2 (germline): SGHDT, YYEEEE. Here the CDR3 DNA reads TGTGCCAGCAGCTGGGGGACAGCCAGCATCCAAGAGACCCAGTACTTC. It specifies CASSWGTASIQETQYF.

The genes are TRBV12-3 or TRBV12-4 and TRBJ2-1; 7 nucleotides line up with TRBD1. Germline trimming cut 6 bases from V and 5 bases from J; bases unmatched to any gene: 4. The CDR3 is 13 amino acids. This chain's CDR3 is CASSGTANNEQFF. The DNA for the CDR3 is TGTGCCAGCAGCGGGACAGCCAACAATGAGCAGTTCTTC.

V and J are TRBV20-1 and TRBJ2-1, with a weak D call TRBD1 (6 bases). The germline V gene encodes CDR1 DFQATT and CDR2 SNEGSKA (reference sequence). The CDR3 extends over 13 amino acids. Trimming stripped 6 bases from V and 4 bases from J, with 13 bases between. In DNA form, the CDR3 reads TGCAGTGCGGTACAGGGATGGTACAATGAGCAGTTCTTC. It encodes CSAVQGWYNEQFF.

J is TRBJ2-5 and V is TRBV6-7; 9 bases are a match to TRBD1. TRBV6-7 is flagged as an ORF with uncertain function. This CDR3 comprises 16 residues. V was clipped by 2 bases and J by 2 bases; unmatched bases: 6. In DNA form, the CDR3 reads TGTGCCAGCAGTTACCCATCGACAGGGGGACAAGAGACCCAGTACTTC. Translating it yields CASSYPSTGGQETQYF.

This clonotype was detected a few times. This CDR3 reads CASSQGSLGNIQYF. The CDR3, as DNA: TGTGCCAGCAGCCAAGGGTCCCTGGGGAACATTCAGTACTTC. This chain joins TRBV4-2 and TRBJ2-4, with D unclear. The CDR3 is 14 residues long. V was clipped by 1 base and J by 7 bases, with 11 bases between them. Germline lookup yields CDR1 LGHNA and CDR2 YNFKEQ.

At least ten counts were recorded for this clonotype. The chain links TRBV12-3 or TRBV12-4 to TRBJ2-7, with a tentative D call TRBD1 (6 bases). Deletions cut 8 bases from V and 5 bases from J, with 13 bases between. This CDR3 contains 12 residues. Written as DNA, the CDR3 is TGTGCCAGCCGCAGGGGAATGGACGAGCAGTACTTC. It is translated as CASRRGMDEQYF.

This clonotype was observed a handful of times. For the CDR3, the DNA is TGTGCCAGCAGCAATTTCGGGACAGCGAATGACAATGAGCAGTTCTTC. Translated, it gives CASSNFGTANDNEQFF. The chain uses TRBV21-1 and TRBJ2-1; the table's D call, TRBD1, has no DNA check behind it. TRBV21-1 is designated a pseudogene. The CDR3 spans 16 residues.

The CDR3 loop reads CASRTSGKTQYF. The CDR3 DNA is TGTGCCAGCAGAACTAGTGGGAAGACCCAGTACTTC. The V and J genes are TRBV6-5 and TRBJ2-5; possible D gene TRBD2, 5 bases. V gave up 6 bases and J gave up 6 bases, with 11 bases separating them. Germline CDR1 is MNHEY and CDR2 is SVGAGI. This CDR3 region has 12 residues.

This chain connects TRBV6-5 to TRBJ2-5; D gene ambiguous. The CDR3 spans 14 residues. Germline V gene data show CDR1 as MNHEY and CDR2 as SVGAGI. The V end lost 4 bases, the J end lost 5 bases, and 14 bases lay between the germline ends. Written as DNA, the CDR3 is TGTGCCAGCAGTTCCACATTTCTCGAGGAGACCCAGTACTTC. As protein: CASSSTFLEETQYF.

This clonotype occurred a few times. The rearrangement joins TRBV7-2 to TRBJ2-3; 11 nucleotides match TRBD2. Germline trimming cut 4 bases from V and 4 bases from J; bases unmatched to any gene: 4. The CDR3 is made up of 15 amino acids. Germline loops: CDR1 SGHTA, CDR2 FQGNSA. Here the CDR3 DNA reads TGTGCCAGCAGCTGGACTAGCGGGTTGTCAGATACGCAGTATTTT. Amino acids: CASSWTSGLSDTQYF.